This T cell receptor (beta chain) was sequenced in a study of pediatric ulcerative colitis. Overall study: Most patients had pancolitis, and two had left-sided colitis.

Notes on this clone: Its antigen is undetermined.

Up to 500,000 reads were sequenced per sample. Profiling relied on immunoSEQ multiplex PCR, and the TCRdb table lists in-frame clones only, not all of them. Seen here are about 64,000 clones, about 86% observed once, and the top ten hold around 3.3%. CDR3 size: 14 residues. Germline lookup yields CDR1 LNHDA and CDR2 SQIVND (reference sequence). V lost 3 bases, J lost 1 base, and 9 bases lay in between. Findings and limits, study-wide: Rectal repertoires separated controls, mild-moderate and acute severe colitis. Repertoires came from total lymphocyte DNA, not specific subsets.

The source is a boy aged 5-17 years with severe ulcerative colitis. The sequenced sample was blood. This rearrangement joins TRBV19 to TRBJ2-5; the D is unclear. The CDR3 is CASSILDGQETQYF. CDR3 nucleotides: TGTGCCAGTAGTATCCTTGACGGCCAAGAGACCCAGTACTTC.